These 3 T cell receptor beta chains came from one sample sequenced in a study of blood T cell repertoires in COVID-19. The table came from immunoSEQ multiplex PCR; TCRdb's copy has only in-frame clones and leaves some out. Of 350,000 to 450,000 clones in the sample, more than 70% were seen once. The sample consisted of peripheral blood. All receptors derive from a woman aged 60-70 years with COVID-19, enrolled during active disease.

The V and J genes are TRBV6-5 and TRBJ1-1; the D gene is possibly TRBD1 (5 bases). This CDR3 contains 15 residues. V lost 0 bases and J lost 2, with 10 bases in between. Looked up from germline, CDR1 is MNHEY and CDR2 is SVGAGI. The CDR3 is CASSYSRQPNTEAFF. The CDR3 DNA sequence: TGTGCCAGCAGTTACTCCCGACAGCCTAACACTGAAGCTTTCTTT.

The chain uses TRBV11-1 and TRBJ2-5; 7 bases line up with TRBD1. Germline trimming cut 3 bases from V and 2 bases from J; bases unmatched to any gene: 0. Germline V gene sequence: CDR1 SGHAT, CDR2 FQDESV (reference sequence). The length of the CDR3 is 13 residues. The CDR3: CASSLGQQETQYF. CDR3 DNA sequence: TGTGCCAGCAGCTTGGGACAGCAAGAGACCCAGTACTTC.

With regard to this clone: The sample has other DNA sequences that encode this CDR3 too. The chain has TRBV28 and TRBJ1-2, with D unresolved. The CDR3 covers 12 residues. Germline assignment: CDR1 MDHEN and CDR2 SYDVKM. The V gene lost 5 bases and the J gene lost 4 bases, with 8 bases spanning the gap. This CDR3 is CASSLVGYGYTF. CDR3 nucleotide sequence: TGTGCCAGCAGTCTAGTGGGCTATGGCTACACCTTC.